Sequencing of this T cell receptor beta chain was carried out in a study of OX40 agonist ivuxolimab in advanced cancers. In terms of the full investigation: Ivuxolimab was a fully human IgG2 agonistic monoclonal antibody targeting the costimulatory receptor OX40 (CD134). Three dose-escalation patients achieved partial responses, one with hepatocellular carcinoma and two with cutaneous melanoma. Patients were allowed to have had prior anti-PD-1, anti-PD-L1 or anti-CTLA-4 therapy, and 30% to 40% of the dose-escalation patients had previously received checkpoint inhibitors. The paper covers the monotherapy dose-escalation part of the phase I ivuxolimab trial, which included N of about 50 patients. Of the 52 patients in dose escalation, 19 had hepatocellular carcinoma, some 15 had melanoma, 9 had renal cell carcinoma and 9 had head and neck cancer. Peripheral TCRbeta sequencing aimed to test whether ivuxolimab altered TCR sequence diversity and caused clonal T-cell expansion. A male proportion of approximately 83% and a mean age of approximately 55 years, ranging from about 23 to 90, were recorded for the dose-escalation cohort. Intravenous ivuxolimab was administered to patients every 2 weeks at six dose levels: 0.01, 0.1, 0.3, 1.5, 3 and 10 mg/kg.

Regarding this clone: This clone's antigen is unknown. It has no much larger one-base neighbor in the sample; base qualities were not kept.

For sequencing of the TCRbeta CDR3 region, genomic DNA was extracted from the sorted cells. The immunoSEQ Assay was used for sequencing of TCRbeta CDR3 regions. TCRdb took over this immuneACCESS table, retaining in-frame rearrangements with V and J assigned. Such tables are incomplete; in checked studies, under half of the missing clones stem from an unresolved V gene, and the remainder is unexplained. The sample has 22,000 or so clones on record, nearly 80% of them singletons. The ten largest clonotypes hold about a sixth of the sample. The full study reports these points: Partial responders in the 0.1-3.0 mg/kg groups had among the lowest normalized peripheral clonal expansion, especially among CD8+ T cells. At doses from 0.1 to 3.0 mg/kg, clonal expansion was seen in both CD4+ and CD8+ blood T cells between baseline and week 6. The antigen specificity of the peripheral T cells that underwent clonal expansion was not determined. On average, CD8+ T cells showed more expanded clones than CD4+ T cells after ivuxolimab. Low levels of normalized T-cell clonal expansion were also seen in some nonresponding patients.

The trial excluded patients who had a history of autoimmune disease or were on systemic immunosuppression. Peripheral blood for TCR sequencing was collected from all dose cohorts at baseline, on cycle 4 day 1, and on cycle 7 day 1. Samples came from an open-label, multicenter, first-in-human phase I dose-escalation trial of ivuxolimab. Adults with locally advanced or metastatic melanoma, renal cell carcinoma, hepatocellular carcinoma or head and neck squamous cell carcinoma were enrolled in the trial. Before TCR sequencing, CD4+ T cells and CD8+ T cells were sorted from peripheral blood as separate populations. Counted from cysteine to phenylalanine, this CDR3 has 16 amino acids. Only the CDR3 part of the read is kept: 48 bases, read in frame from the first base.

The sequence was collected from an adult with an advanced solid tumor such as melanoma, head and neck, liver or kidney cancer. The source was CD4+ or CD8+ T cells sorted from blood, collected in a trial of the OX40 agonist ivuxolimab. The rearranged chain carries TRBV21-1 and TRBJ2-7; the table names TRBD2, a call not compared with the DNA. TRBV21-1 is a pseudogene segment. CDR3 sequence: CASSKEEGLPTYEQYF. The DNA is as follows: TGTGCCAGCAGCAAAGAGGAGGGCCTGCCGACATACGAGCAGTACTTC.